These 15 T cell receptor beta chains were sequenced from one sample in a study of graft-versus-host responses after intestinal transplantation. Method: immunoSEQ multiplex PCR; TCRdb's copy keeps in-frame clones and lacks some. The repertoire holds fewer than 130,000 clones, with 90% to 95% as singletons. No antigen has been identified for these receptors. Specimen: unstimulated CD8+ T cells sorted from spleen or lymph node cells, collected before intestinal transplant. The receptors were gathered from a human donor who received an intestinal transplant.

This chain connects TRBV6-5 to TRBJ2-3; TRBD2 aligns across 11 bases. The CDR3 totals 15 residues. Per germline, CDR1 MNHEY and CDR2 SVGAGI. V lost 7 bases and J lost 7; bases outside the gene matches: 10. CDR3 sequence reads: CASTRSGRAVNTQYF. The CDR3 coding sequence is TGTGCCAGCACCCGTAGCGGGAGGGCCGTAAATACGCAGTATTTT.

The chain has TRBV6-5 and TRBJ2-5; D is ambiguous. The J call may be faulty, since TRBJ2-7 better matches the DNA end. Looked up from germline, CDR1 is MNHEY and CDR2 is SVGAGI. The CDR3 has 15 residues. CDR3: CASSFLLTPYYEQYF. For the CDR3, the DNA is TGTGCCAGCAGTTTCCTCCTAACGCCCTACTACGAGCAGTACTTC.

The rearrangement links TRBV5-1 to TRBJ1-1; the D is unclear. Trimming cost V 0 bases and J 5 bases, with 11 bases left between them. From germline, CDR1 is SGHRS and CDR2 YFSETQ. The CDR3 covers 14 residues. CDR3 in amino acids: CASSLDKFLTEAFF. The CDR3 coding sequence is TGCGCCAGCAGCTTGGATAAGTTTCTTACTGAAGCTTTCTTT.

The rearrangement links TRBV18 to TRBJ1-1, with unresolved D. This CDR3 is built from 12 residues. CDR1 and CDR2 (germline): KGHSH, LQKENI. V was pared by 2 bases and J by 2 bases, with 3 bases between. The CDR3 is CASSPDNTEAFF. The CDR3 region has the DNA TGTGCCAGCTCACCAGACAACACTGAAGCTTTCTTT.

The chain is built from TRBV27 and TRBJ2-1, with 12 positions matching TRBD2. The CDR3 spans 17 residues. The germline CDR1 and CDR2 sequences are MNHEY and SMNVEV (reference sequence). Germline trimming cut 0 bases from V and 7 bases from J; bases unmatched to any gene: 7. DNA of the CDR3: TGTGCCAGCAGTTTATCCCTAGCGGGAGGGCCTGGGAATGAGCAGTTCTTC. Its translation: CASSLSLAGGPGNEQFF.

J is TRBJ2-1 and V is TRBV6-1, with 7 bases lining up with TRBD2. Losses at the gene ends were 3 bases for V and 6 bases for J; bases not matched to a gene: 11. The CDR3 totals 16 residues. Germline CDR1 and CDR2: MNHNS and SASEGT. The CDR3 sequence is CASSDPTSVFANEQFF. The CDR3 nucleotides are TGTGCCAGCAGTGACCCAACTAGCGTATTCGCCAATGAGCAGTTCTTC.

The V call is TRBV4-2, the J call TRBJ2-7; the D gene is possibly TRBD2 (6 bases). The CDR3 is 17 amino acids. The V and J ends lost 5 bases and 3 bases respectively, with 23 bases between them. Germline V gene sequence: CDR1 LGHNA, CDR2 YNFKEQ. The DNA of the CDR3 is TGTGCCAGCAGCGACAATCCGGGACTCCAGGTTATCTACGAGCAGTACTTC. Its protein is CASSDNPGLQVIYEQYF.

The chain recombines TRBV11-2 with TRBJ2-7, with TRBD2 identical over 10 bases. The V segment lost 4 bases and the J segment 5 bases; nucleotides outside the gene matches: 5. CDR3 length: 14 residues. Germline-derived CDR1 and CDR2 are SGHAT and FQNNGV. This chain's CDR3 is CASSYLAGVHEQYF. CDR3 bases: TGTGCCAGCAGCTATCTAGCGGGAGTCCACGAGCAGTACTTC.

This chain joins TRBV7-9 and TRBJ1-1; perhaps TRBD1 as D (6 bases). The CDR3 spans 12 residues. The V end lost 5 bases, the J end lost 5 bases, and 9 bases lay between the germline ends. CDR1 and CDR2 (germline): SEHNR, FQNEAQ (reference sequence). The CDR3 DNA sequence: TGTGCCAGCAGCCCCGGACAGACTGAAGCTTTCTTT. It translates to CASSPGQTEAFF.

This sequence joins TRBV27 and TRBJ2-7, with D perhaps being TRBD1 or TRBD2 (5 bases each). This CDR3 spans 15 amino acids. V was cut by 8 bases and J by 6 bases, with 23 bases left in between. From germline, CDR1 is MNHEY and CDR2 SMNVEV (reference sequence). The CDR3 region is CASASSQGAPGEQYF. The CDR3 bases are TGTGCCAGCGCCTCCTCCCAGGGAGCCCCTGGCGAGCAGTACTTC.

The rearrangement links TRBV19 to TRBJ1-4; D unclear. The V and J ends lost 9 bases and 2 bases respectively, with 4 bases between them. This CDR3 spans 11 amino acids. Germline V gene sequence: CDR1 LNHDA, CDR2 SQIVND (reference sequence). The CDR3 nucleotides read TGTGCCAGCGGGACTAATGAAAAACTGTTTTTT. Its translation: CASGTNEKLFF.

About this clone: One end of the junction is discordant with germline, which a read error may explain. V gene TRBV6-5 combines with J gene TRBJ1-5; D call uncertain. Germline V gene sequence: CDR1 MNHEY, CDR2 SVGAGI. This CDR3 comprises 15 residues. CDR3 amino acids: CASSHSPGLKQPQHF. DNA for the CDR3: TGTGCCAGCAGTCACTCACCTGGGCTAAAGCAGCCCCAGCATTTT.

The chain combines TRBV7-3 with TRBJ2-1; 9 bases match TRBD2. CDR1 is SGHTA and CDR2 is FQGTGA in the germline V gene. The CDR3 covers 18 residues. Trimming at V came to 1 base and at J to 5 bases, leaving 12 bases not matched to a gene. CDR3 nucleotides: TGTGCCAGCAGCTTAAATAGTCTAGCGGGAACCCCCCACAATGAGCAGTTCTTC. This encodes CASSLNSLAGTPHNEQFF.

This chain uses TRBV4-1 with TRBJ2-7; D unclear. Germline V gives CDR1 MGHRA, CDR2 YSYEKL. Trimming left V 0 bases short and J 6 bases short, with 6 bases between. There are 12 residues in the CDR3. The DNA of the CDR3 is TGCGCCAGCAGCCAAGAGGGCGGCGAGCAGTACTTC. This translates into CASSQEGGEQYF.

The rearrangement uses TRBV7-2 and TRBJ2-7; 13 bases fit TRBD2. Trimming removed 4 bases from V and 4 bases from J; junction bases left unmatched: 10. Germline-derived CDR1 and CDR2 are SGHTA and FQGNSA. This CDR3 region has 17 residues. CDR3 coding DNA: TGTGCCAGCAGCTCCACAACTAGCGGGAGGGATTTATACGAGCAGTACTTC. This encodes CASSSTTSGRDLYEQYF.